This T cell receptor beta chain was identified during a study of T cell repertoires in aging, cancer and after chemotherapy. General study points: Loss of evenness, beyond lost richness, contributed to age-related TCR diversity decline in cancer patients. These repertoire data do not allow conclusions about immunological memory after chemotherapy. Age-matched healthy donors had significantly more diverse, less clonal blood TCR repertoires than untreated cancer patients.

The template was genomic DNA from peripheral blood, not RNA. A mixed TRB-A/B primer pool amplified rearranged TRB by multiplex touch-down PCR. TCRdb fed the multiplex PCR reads into MiXCR, producing one record per CDR3 protein. The sample contains under 2,500 distinct CDR3 sequences, around a sixth of which appear only once. This clonotype is labeled as medium-sized. Its antigen is not identified. The specimen sequenced was blood. This TCR was sampled from a human donor with a solid tumor.

The CDR3: CASSIDLFLAKNIQYF. The CDR3 region has the DNA TGTGCCAGTAGTATAGATCTGTTTTTAGCCAAAAACATTCAGTACTTC. V is TRBV19 and J is TRBJ2-4, with D unclear. Trimming left V 0 bases short and J 0 bases short, with 9 bases between. CDR3 length: 16 residues. In germline, CDR1 is LNHDA, CDR2 SQIVND (reference sequence).